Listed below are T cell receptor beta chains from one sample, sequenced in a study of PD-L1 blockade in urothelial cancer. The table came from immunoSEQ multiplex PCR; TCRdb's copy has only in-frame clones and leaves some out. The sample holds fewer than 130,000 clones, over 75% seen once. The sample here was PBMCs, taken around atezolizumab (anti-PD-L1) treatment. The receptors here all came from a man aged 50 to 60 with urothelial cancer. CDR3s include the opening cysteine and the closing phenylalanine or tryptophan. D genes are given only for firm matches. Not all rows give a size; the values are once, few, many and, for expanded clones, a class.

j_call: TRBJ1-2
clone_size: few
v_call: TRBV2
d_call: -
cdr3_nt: TGTGCCAGCTCCCCAGGGCCTCCAAACTATGGCTACACCTTC
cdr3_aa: CASSPGPPNYGYTF

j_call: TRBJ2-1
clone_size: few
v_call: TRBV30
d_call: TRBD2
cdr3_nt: TGTGCCTGGGATAGCGGGAGGGGCTTTAGGGACGAGCAGTTCTTC
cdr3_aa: CAWDSGRGFRDEQFF

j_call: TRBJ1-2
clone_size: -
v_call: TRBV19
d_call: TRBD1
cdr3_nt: TGTGCCAGTAGTGTCCCGGGACAGGGCTATGGCTACACCTTC
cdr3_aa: CASSVPGQGYGYTF

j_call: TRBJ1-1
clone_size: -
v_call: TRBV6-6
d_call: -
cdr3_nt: TGTGCCAGCAGTCGTAATCAGGTGGAGGGGACTGAAGCTTTCTTT
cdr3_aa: CASSRNQVEGTEAFF

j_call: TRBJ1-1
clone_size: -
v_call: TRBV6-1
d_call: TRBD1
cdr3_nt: TGTGCCAGCAAACCGACAGGGCGGACTGAAGCTTTCTTT
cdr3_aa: CASKPTGRTEAFF

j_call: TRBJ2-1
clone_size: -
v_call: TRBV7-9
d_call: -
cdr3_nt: TGTGCCAGCAGCTCTACGGGTGTCGAGCAGTTCTTC
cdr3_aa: CASSSTGVEQFF

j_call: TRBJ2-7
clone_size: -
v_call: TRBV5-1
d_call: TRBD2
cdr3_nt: TGCGCCAGCAGCTTGAGAACTAGCGGGAGAACTGTGCAGTACTTC
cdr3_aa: CASSLRTSGRTVQYF

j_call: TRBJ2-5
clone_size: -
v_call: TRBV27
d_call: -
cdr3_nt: TGTGCCAGCAGGGGACACACCCGGGAGACCCAGTACTTC
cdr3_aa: CASRGHTRETQYF

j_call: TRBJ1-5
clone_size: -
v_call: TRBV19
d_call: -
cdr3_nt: TGTGCCAGTAAAGCACAGGGAACAAATCAGCCCCAGCATTTT
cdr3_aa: CASKAQGTNQPQHF

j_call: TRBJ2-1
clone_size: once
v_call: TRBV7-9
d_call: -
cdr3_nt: TGTGCCAGCAGCTTAGAGGGGTGGGCCGGCTACAATGAGCAGTTCTTC
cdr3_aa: CASSLEGWAGYNEQFF

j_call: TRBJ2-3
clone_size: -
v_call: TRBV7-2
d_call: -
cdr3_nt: TGTGCCAGCAGCTTGTCCCTCACAGATACGCAGTATTTT
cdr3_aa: CASSLSLTDTQYF

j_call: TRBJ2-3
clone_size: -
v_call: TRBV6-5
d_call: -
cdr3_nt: TGTGCCAGCAGTTACCGAGCGCTTAGCACAGATACGCAGTATTTT
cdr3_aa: CASSYRALSTDTQYF

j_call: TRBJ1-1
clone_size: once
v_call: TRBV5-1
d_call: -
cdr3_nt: TGCGCCAGCAGCCTAGGGGCGAACACTGAAGCTTTCTTT
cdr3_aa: CASSLGANTEAFF

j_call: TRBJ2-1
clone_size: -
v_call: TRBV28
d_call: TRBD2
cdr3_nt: TGTGCCAGCAGTCACCTAGCGGGAGGATCCTACAATGAGCAGTTCTTC
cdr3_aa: CASSHLAGGSYNEQFF

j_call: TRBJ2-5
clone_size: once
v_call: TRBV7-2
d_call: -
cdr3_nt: TGTGCCAGCAGCTTAGGGGGGCACCCGTCAGAGACCCAGTACTTC
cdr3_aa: CASSLGGHPSETQYF

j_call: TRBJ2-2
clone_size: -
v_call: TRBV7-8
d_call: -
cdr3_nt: TGTGCCAGCAGCTTAGGTCTTGGACAGAACACCGGGGAGCTGTTTTTT
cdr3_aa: CASSLGLGQNTGELFF

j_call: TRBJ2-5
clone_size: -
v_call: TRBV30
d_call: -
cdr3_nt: TGTGCCTGGAGTGCCTTAGTAAAGGAGACCCAGTACTTC
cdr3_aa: CAWSALVKETQYF

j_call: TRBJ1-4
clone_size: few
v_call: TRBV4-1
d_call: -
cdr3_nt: TGCGCCAGCAGCCTTAGACTGAATGAAAAACTGTTTTTT
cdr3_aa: CASSLRLNEKLFF

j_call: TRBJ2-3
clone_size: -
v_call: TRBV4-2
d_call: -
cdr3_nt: TGTGCCAGCAGCCAAGGGACTCAGGCTTACACAGATACGCAGTATTTT
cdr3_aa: CASSQGTQAYTDTQYF

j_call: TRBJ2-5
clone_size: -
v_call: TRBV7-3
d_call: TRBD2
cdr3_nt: TGTGCCAGCAGCTCCGGGGGGTCTGGGGAGACCCAGTACTTC
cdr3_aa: CASSSGGSGETQYF

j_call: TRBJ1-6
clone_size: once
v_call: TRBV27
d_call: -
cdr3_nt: TGTGCCAGCAGTGCTCCCGGGGGGGTGGGCCATAATTCACCCCTCCACTTT
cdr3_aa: CASSAPGGVGHNSPLHF

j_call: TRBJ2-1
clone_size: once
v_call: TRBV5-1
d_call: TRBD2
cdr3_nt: TGCGCCAGCAGCTTGGCTCTAGCGGGACTGGATGAGCAGTTCTTC
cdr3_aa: CASSLALAGLDEQFF

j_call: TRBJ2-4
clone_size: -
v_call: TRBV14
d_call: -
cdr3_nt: TGTGCCAGCAGCCAAGTATCGGACTCCAAAAACATTCAGTACTTC
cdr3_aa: CASSQVSDSKNIQYF

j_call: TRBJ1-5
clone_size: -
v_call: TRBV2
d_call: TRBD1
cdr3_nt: TGTGCCAGCAGTGCGGGAACAGGGGACCAGCCCCAGCATTTT
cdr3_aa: CASSAGTGDQPQHF

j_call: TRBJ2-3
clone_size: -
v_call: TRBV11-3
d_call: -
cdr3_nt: TGTGCCAGCAGCTTAGTGGCTAGCGCGACAGATACGCAGTATTTT
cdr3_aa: CASSLVASATDTQYF

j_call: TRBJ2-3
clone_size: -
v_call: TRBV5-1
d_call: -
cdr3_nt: TGCGCCAGCAGTAGCGGAGTGGGAGATACGCAGTATTTT
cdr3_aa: CASSSGVGDTQYF

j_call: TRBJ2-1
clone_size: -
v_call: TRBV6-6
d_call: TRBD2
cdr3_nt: TGTGCCAGCAGTTACACGCGGGAGGGGGGAGGGCAGTTCTTC
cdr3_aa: CASSYTREGGGQFF

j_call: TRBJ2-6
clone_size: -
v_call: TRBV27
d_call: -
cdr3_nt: TGTGCCAGCAGTTTCCCTGACAGGTCTGGGGCCAACGTCCTGACTTTC
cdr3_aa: CASSFPDRSGANVLTF

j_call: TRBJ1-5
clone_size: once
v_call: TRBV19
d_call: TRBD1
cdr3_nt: TGTGCCAGTGCGGACAGGGGGCATGTTCAGCCCCAGCATTTT
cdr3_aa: CASADRGHVQPQHF

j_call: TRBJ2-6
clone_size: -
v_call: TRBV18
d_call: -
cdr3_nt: TGTGCCAGCCCGACCCGAAAGGACTTTTCTGGGGCCAACGTCCTGACTTTC
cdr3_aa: CASPTRKDFSGANVLTF

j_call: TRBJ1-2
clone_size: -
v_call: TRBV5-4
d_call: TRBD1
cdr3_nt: TGTGCCAGCAGCTTCGACAGGGGCTATGGCTACACCTTC
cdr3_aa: CASSFDRGYGYTF

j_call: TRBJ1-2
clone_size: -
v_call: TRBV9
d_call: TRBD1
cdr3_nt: TGTGCCAGCAGCGTACAGGGGGCGTATGGCTACACCTTC
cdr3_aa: CASSVQGAYGYTF

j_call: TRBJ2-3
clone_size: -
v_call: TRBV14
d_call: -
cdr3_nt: TGTGCCAGCAGACCAGGGAGCGGGCCTAGCACAGATACGCAGTATTTT
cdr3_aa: CASRPGSGPSTDTQYF

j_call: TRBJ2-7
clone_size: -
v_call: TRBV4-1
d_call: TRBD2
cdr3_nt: TGCGCCAGCCAACGGACTAGCGGGAGCTACGAGCAGTACTTC
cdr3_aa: CASQRTSGSYEQYF

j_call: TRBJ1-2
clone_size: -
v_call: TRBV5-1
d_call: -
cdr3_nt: TGCGCCAGCAGCCAAGGAGGGGCTGTCGGTGGCTATGGCTACACCTTC
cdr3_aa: CASSQGGAVGGYGYTF

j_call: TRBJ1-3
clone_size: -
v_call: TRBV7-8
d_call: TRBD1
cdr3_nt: TGTGCCAGCAGCTTAGCGGGTCAGGGGGCTAGAAACACCATATATTTT
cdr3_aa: CASSLAGQGARNTIYF

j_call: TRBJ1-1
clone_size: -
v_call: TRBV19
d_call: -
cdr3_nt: TGTGCCAGTAGTGAAACGGGGAGGACTGAAGCTTTCTTT
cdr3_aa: CASSETGRTEAFF

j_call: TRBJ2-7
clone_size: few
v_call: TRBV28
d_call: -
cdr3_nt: TGTGCCAGCAGTTCCAGCGACTCCGAGCAGTACTTC
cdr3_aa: CASSSSDSEQYF

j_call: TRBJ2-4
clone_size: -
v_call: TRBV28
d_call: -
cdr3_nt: TGTGCCAGCAGTTTTGCGAGGTTAGCCAAAAACATTCAGTACTTC
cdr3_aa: CASSFARLAKNIQYF

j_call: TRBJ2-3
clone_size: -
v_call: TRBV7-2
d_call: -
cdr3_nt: TGTGCCAGCAGCTTAGGGCTAGGCGGGACAGATACGCAGTATTTT
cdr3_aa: CASSLGLGGTDTQYF

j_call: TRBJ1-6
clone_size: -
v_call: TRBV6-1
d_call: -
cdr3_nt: TGTGCCAGCTCAGGACAGACCGGGGGGGCACCCCTCCACTTT
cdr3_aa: CASSGQTGGAPLHF

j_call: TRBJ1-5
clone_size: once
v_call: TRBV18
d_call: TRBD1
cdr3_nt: TGTGCCAGCTCTTTCGCCCGTGACAGGGGGGGCAATCAGCCCCAGCATTTT
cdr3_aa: CASSFARDRGGNQPQHF

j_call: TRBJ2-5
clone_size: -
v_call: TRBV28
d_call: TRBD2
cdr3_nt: TGTGCCAGCAGTTCCAATAGCGGGAGGGTGGTGGGGACCCAGTACTTC
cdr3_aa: CASSSNSGRVVGTQYF

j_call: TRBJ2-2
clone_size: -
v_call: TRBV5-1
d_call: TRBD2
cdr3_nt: TGCGCCAGCAGCTTGACGGGAGGGCCAACCGGGGAGCTGTTTTTT
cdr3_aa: CASSLTGGPTGELFF

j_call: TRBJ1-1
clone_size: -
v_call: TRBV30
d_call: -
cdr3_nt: TGTGCCTGGAGTGTACTTTATGGAGGCTCAGCTTTCTTT
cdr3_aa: CAWSVLYGGSAFF

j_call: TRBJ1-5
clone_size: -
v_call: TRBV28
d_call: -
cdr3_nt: TGTGCCAGCAGCCAAATCCCCCAGCCCCAGCATTTT
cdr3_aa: CASSQIPQPQHF

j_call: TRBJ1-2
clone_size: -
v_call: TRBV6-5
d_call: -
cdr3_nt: TGTGCCAGCAGCCAGGGACAACCCTATGGCTACACCTTC
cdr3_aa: CASSQGQPYGYTF

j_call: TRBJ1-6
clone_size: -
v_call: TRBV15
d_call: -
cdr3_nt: TGTGCCACCAGCAGAGTTACAGGGAGCTCCTATAATTCACCCCTCCACTTT
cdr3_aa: CATSRVTGSSYNSPLHF

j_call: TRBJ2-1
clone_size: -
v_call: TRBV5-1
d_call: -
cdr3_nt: TGCGCCAGCAGCTTGGACGGGGATGAGCAGTTCTTC
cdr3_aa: CASSLDGDEQFF

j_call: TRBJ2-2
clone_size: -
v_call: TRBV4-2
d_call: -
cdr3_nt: TGTGCCAGCAGCCAAGATCGGGGCAGCGGGACAGGAGGGGAGCTGTTTTTT
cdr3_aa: CASSQDRGSGTGGELFF

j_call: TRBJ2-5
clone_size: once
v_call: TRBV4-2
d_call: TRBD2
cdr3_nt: TGTGCCAGCACCAGACTAGCGGGAGGTCCCCCGCCGGCGGAGACCCAGTACTTC
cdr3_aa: CASTRLAGGPPPAETQYF

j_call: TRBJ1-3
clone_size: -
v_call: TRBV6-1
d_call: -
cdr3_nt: TGTGCCAGCACCTCTGGGGCACTCTCTGGAAACACCATATATTTT
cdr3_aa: CASTSGALSGNTIYF

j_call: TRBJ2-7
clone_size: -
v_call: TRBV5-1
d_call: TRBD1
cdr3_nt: TGCGCCAGCAGCCTAACTTCGGGACAGGGTTCCTACGAGCAGTACTTC
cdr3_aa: CASSLTSGQGSYEQYF

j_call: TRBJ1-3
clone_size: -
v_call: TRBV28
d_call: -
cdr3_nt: TGTGCCAGCAGTTTTTGGGGCAGGGGACCCTCTGGAAACACCATATATTTT
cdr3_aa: CASSFWGRGPSGNTIYF

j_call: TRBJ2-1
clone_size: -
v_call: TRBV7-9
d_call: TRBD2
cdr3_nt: TGTGCCAGCAGCCTCTTTAGCGGGAGCGTAAATGAGCAGTTCTTC
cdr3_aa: CASSLFSGSVNEQFF

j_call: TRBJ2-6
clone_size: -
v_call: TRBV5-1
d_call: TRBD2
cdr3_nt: TGCGCCAGCATTCGGGGGGCTGGGGCCAACGTCCTGACTTTC
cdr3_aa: CASIRGAGANVLTF

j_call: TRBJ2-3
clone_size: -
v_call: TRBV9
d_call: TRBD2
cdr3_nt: TGTGCCAGCAGCGGACTAGCGGGAGCAAGTGATACGCAGTATTTT
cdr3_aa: CASSGLAGASDTQYF